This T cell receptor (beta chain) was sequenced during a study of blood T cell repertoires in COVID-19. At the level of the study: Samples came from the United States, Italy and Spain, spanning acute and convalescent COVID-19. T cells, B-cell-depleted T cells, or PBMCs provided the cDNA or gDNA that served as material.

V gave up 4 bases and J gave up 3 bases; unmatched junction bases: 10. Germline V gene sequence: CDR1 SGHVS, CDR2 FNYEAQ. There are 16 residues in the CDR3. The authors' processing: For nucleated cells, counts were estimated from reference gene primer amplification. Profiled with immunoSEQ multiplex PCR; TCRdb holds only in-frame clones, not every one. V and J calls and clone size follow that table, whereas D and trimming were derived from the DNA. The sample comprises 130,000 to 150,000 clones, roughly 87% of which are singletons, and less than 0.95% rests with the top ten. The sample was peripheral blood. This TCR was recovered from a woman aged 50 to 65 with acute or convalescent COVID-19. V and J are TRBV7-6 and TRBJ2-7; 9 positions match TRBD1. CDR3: CASSSLPGQGIYEQYF. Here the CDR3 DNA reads TGTGCCAGCAGCTCGTTACCGGGACAGGGAATCTACGAGCAGTACTTC.